The 22 T cell receptor beta chains below all came from one sample that was sequenced in a study of human T cells and chemical hapten exposure. Total RNA was extracted from unfractionated whole blood. Using its own MiXCR run on the 5' RACE reads, TCRdb lists one record per CDR3 protein. Among some 150,000 distinct CDR3 sequences, about 4.3% were seen once, and the ten largest hold approximately 1.4%. The receptors derive from a female donor in good health.

In its sample, this clonotype was seen a few times. This chain uses TRBV3-1 with TRBJ1-1; perhaps TRBD1 as D (6 bases). This CDR3 comprises 12 residues. V was clipped by 6 bases and J by 8 bases, with 13 bases between them. Germline lookup yields CDR1 LGHDT and CDR2 YNNKEL (reference sequence). The CDR3 DNA reads TGTGCCAGCAGGGGGGAGAGGGGGGAAGCTTTCTTT. Translated: CASRGERGEAFF. Looking up the rest from reference TRBV3-1 and TRBJ1-1 gives the full variable domain: DTAVSQTPKYLVTQMGNDKSIKCEQNLGHDTMYWYKQDSKKFLKIMFSYNNKELIINETVPNRFSPKSPDKAHLNLHINSLELGDSAVYFCASRGERGEAFFGQGTRLTVV.

There are many counts of this clonotype. This rearrangement joins TRBV20-1 to TRBJ1-2; D remains ambiguous. The CDR3 length is 13 residues. V was clipped by 6 bases and J by 1 base, with 12 bases between them. Germline V gene lookup returns CDR1 DFQATT and CDR2 SNEGSKA (reference sequence). CDR3 in amino acids: CSAPTDLNYGYTF. The CDR3 DNA reads as TGCAGTGCCCCCACAGACCTTAACTATGGCTACACCTTC.

This chain connects TRBV6-5 to TRBJ1-2; 11 nucleotides agree with TRBD1. The germline CDR1 and CDR2 sequences are MNHEY and SVGAGI. V shed 3 bases, J shed 4 bases, and the junction held 10 bases outside the gene matches. This CDR3 has 17 residues. CDR3 amino acids: CASSYLSWTGGGYGYTF. The CDR3 nucleotides are TGTGCCAGCAGTTATCTCAGTTGGACAGGGGGCGGCTATGGCTACACCTTC.

The chain joins TRBV18 to TRBJ2-7; D may be TRBD1 (6 bases). CDR3 length: 13 amino acids. Between the trimmed V and J ends, which lost 3 bases and 2 bases, there was a span of 8 bases. Germline V lookup: CDR1 KGHSH, CDR2 LQKENI. CDR3 amino acids: CASSPDSPYEQYF. The DNA for the CDR3 is TGTGCCAGCTCACCGGACAGTCCCTACGAGCAGTACTTC.

This clonotype was seen at least ten times. This chain joins TRBV12-3 or TRBV12-4 and TRBJ2-7; TRBD1 matches 7 bases. This CDR3 has 14 residues. The V and J ends lost 4 bases and 3 bases, in that order; junction bases with no gene match: 6. CDR3 sequence: CASSSGQELYEQYF. The DNA for the CDR3 is TGTGCCAGCAGTTCCGGACAGGAACTCTACGAGCAGTACTTC.

This clonotype has at least ten counts. The rearrangement joins TRBV19 to TRBJ1-2, with TRBD1 as a possible D gene (6 bases). The germline V and J ends were trimmed by 9 bases and 0 bases, with 11 bases remaining between them. CDR3 length equals 13 residues. CDR1 is LNHDA and CDR2 is SQIVND in the germline V gene (reference sequence). In DNA, the CDR3 is TGTGCCAGCCACAGGGCTCCTAACTATGGCTACACCTTC. This codes for CASHRAPNYGYTF.

At least ten counts were recorded for this clonotype. The V call is TRBV6-1, the J call TRBJ2-3; D gene uncertain. The V gene lost 3 bases and the J gene lost 6 bases, with 16 bases spanning the gap. Germline V CDR1 and CDR2: MNHNS, SASEGT. This CDR3 has 15 residues. CDR3 nucleotide sequence: TGTGCCAGCAGTGATCCAATGGACCTTATGGATACGCAGTATTTT. Its translation is CASSDPMDLMDTQYF.

Regarding this clonotype: This may stem from a read error, because a much larger clone lies one nucleotide away. CDR3 protein: CASSLRGWPPRNTEAFF. The CDR3 coding sequence is TGTGCCAGCAGTTTAAGGGGGTGGCCCCCAAGGAACACTGAAGCTTTCTTT. V is TRBV12-3 or TRBV12-4 and J is TRBJ1-1, with TRBD1 as a possible D gene (6 bases). CDR3 length: 17 residues. V was trimmed by 2 bases and J by 1 base, leaving 17 bases between them.

This clonotype was counted many times. The chain carries TRBV20-1 and TRBJ1-4; D possibly corresponds to TRBD1 (5 bases). The CDR3 spans 14 residues. The germline V gene encodes CDR1 DFQATT and CDR2 SNEGSKA (reference sequence). V was clipped by 3 bases and J by 5 bases, with 13 bases between them. The CDR3 loop is CSASLGRDNEKLFF. The CDR3 DNA reads as TGCAGTGCTAGTTTGGGACGGGACAATGAAAAACTGTTTTTT.

This clonotype was observed at least ten times. The V and J genes are TRBV7-9 and TRBJ2-7; the D is unclear. Trimming took 5 bases from V and 4 from J, leaving 9 bases between them. Germline CDR1 and CDR2: SEHNR and FQNEAQ (reference sequence). CDR3 length equals 12 residues. For the CDR3, the DNA is TGTGCCAGCAGCCCACTTACATACGAGCAGTACTTC. Translation gives CASSPLTYEQYF.

This clonotype was recorded at least ten times. This chain uses TRBV18 with TRBJ2-1; D gene uncertain. Deletions cut 1 base from V and 0 bases from J, with 7 bases between. This CDR3 has 15 amino acids. Germline V gives CDR1 KGHSH, CDR2 LQKENI. The CDR3 sequence is CASSPQTHSYNEQFF. CDR3 coding DNA: TGTGCCAGCTCACCACAGACTCACTCCTACAATGAGCAGTTCTTC.

The table lists this clonotype with a few counts. The chain has TRBV19 and TRBJ1-1; possible D gene TRBD1, 5 bases. This CDR3 has 13 residues. Looked up from germline, CDR1 is LNHDA and CDR2 is SQIVND (reference sequence). Deletions cut 4 bases from V and 5 bases from J, with 11 bases between. The CDR3 sequence: CASSRAGRTEAFF. The CDR3 DNA reads TGTGCCAGTAGTAGGGCAGGGAGGACTGAAGCTTTCTTT.

There are many counts of this clonotype. The rearrangement joins TRBV2 to TRBJ2-3; 12 bases agree with TRBD2. With V trimmed by 5 bases and J by 5 bases, 5 bases remained unmatched. Germline V lookup: CDR1 SNHLY, CDR2 FYNNEI. The CDR3 covers 15 residues. The CDR3 nucleotides read TGTGCCAGCAGTCTAGCGGGGGGGCTTGGAGATACGCAGTATTTT. Its protein is CASSLAGGLGDTQYF.

This clonotype was detected ten times or more. This chain links TRBV7-8 with TRBJ2-3, with 8 bases identical to TRBD2. The CDR3 has 17 residues. J was trimmed by 3 bases and V by 5 bases; bases with no gene match: 13. Germline assignment: CDR1 SGHVS and CDR2 FQNEAQ. DNA for the CDR3: TGTGCCAGCAGCCTAATCCCAGCGGGGGTTTTGACAGATACGCAGTATTTT. Its protein product is CASSLIPAGVLTDTQYF. The variable domain in full, completed from reference TRBV7-8 and TRBJ2-3, reads GAGVSQSPRYKVAKRGQDVALRCDPISGHVSLFWYQQALGQGPEFLTYFQNEAQLDKSGLPSDRFFAERPEGSVSTLKIQRTQQEDSAVYLCASSLIPAGVLTDTQYFGPGTRLTVL.

This clonotype was counted ten times or more. The V gene is TRBV6-5, the J gene TRBJ1-1; the D gene is possibly TRBD1 (5 bases). V lost 0 bases to trimming and J lost 6 bases, with 14 bases between them. CDR1 is MNHEY and CDR2 is SVGAGI in the germline V gene. The CDR3 is 15 residues long. The CDR3 sequence is CASSYSRQGIPEAFF. The DNA of the CDR3 is TGTGCCAGCAGTTACTCGCGCCAGGGTATTCCTGAAGCTTTCTTT.

Many counts were recorded for this clonotype. This chain uses TRBV5-1 with TRBJ1-2; no reliable D call. The ends were cut back, 0 bases at V and 0 bases at J, with 6 bases in the middle. The CDR3 is 14 residues long. CDR1 is SGHRS and CDR2 is YFSETQ in the germline V gene. CDR3 bases: TGCGCCAGCAGCTTGGACATAGCTAACTATGGCTACACCTTC. This sequence encodes CASSLDIANYGYTF.

This clonotype was counted ten times or more. The V call is TRBV12-3 or TRBV12-4, the J call TRBJ2-7; D possibly corresponds to TRBD1 (5 bases). The V end lost 3 bases, the J end lost 5 bases, and 8 bases lay between the germline ends. This CDR3 region has 12 residues. The CDR3 DNA is TGTGCCAGCAGTTTGGTCAGGGACGAGCAGTACTTC. Translated: CASSLVRDEQYF.

This clonotype appeared many times. The rearrangement links TRBV6-5 to TRBJ1-5; TRBD1 is a possible D gene (5 bases). This CDR3 has 14 residues. Germline values: CDR1 MNHEY, CDR2 SVGAGI. V lost 5 bases to trimming and J lost 6 bases, with 14 bases between them. The CDR3 reads CASSTRVRVQPQHF. The CDR3 DNA sequence: TGTGCCAGCAGTACCAGGGTAAGAGTTCAGCCCCAGCATTTT.

At least ten counts were recorded for this clonotype. The V gene is TRBV7-9, the J gene TRBJ1-5, with D maybe TRBD1 (6 bases). V was clipped by 1 base and J by 5 bases, with 12 bases between them. The CDR3 runs 15 residues. Germline loops: CDR1 SEHNR, CDR2 FQNEAQ (reference sequence). The CDR3 sequence: CASSLDGQSHQPQHF. CDR3 in DNA: TGTGCCAGCAGCTTAGACGGACAGAGCCATCAGCCCCAGCATTTT.

This clonotype was recorded at least ten times. The V call is TRBV5-1, the J call TRBJ2-3; unclear D gene. The V gene's germline CDR1 is SGHRS and CDR2 YFSETQ. V dropped 3 bases and J dropped 6 bases, with 8 bases sitting between them. The CDR3 has 12 residues. CDR3 region: CASSSQRDTQYF. The CDR3 DNA is TGCGCCAGCAGCTCCCAACGGGATACGCAGTATTTT.

The genes are TRBV6-2 or TRBV6-3 and TRBJ2-3, with 7 bases fitting TRBD2. The CDR3 has 16 residues. J lost 6 bases, V lost 4 bases, and 13 bases had no gene match. Per the germline V gene, CDR1 is MNHEY and CDR2 is SVGEGT. The CDR3 loop is CASSSPSSGPADTQYF. DNA for the CDR3: TGTGCCAGCAGTTCCCCGAGTAGCGGGCCGGCGGATACGCAGTATTTT.

This clonotype has ten or more counts. This sequence joins TRBV27 and TRBJ1-6; 9 nucleotides agree with TRBD1. The germline V gene encodes CDR1 MNHEY and CDR2 SMNVEV (reference sequence). V dropped 4 bases and J dropped 7; count of bases not matched to a gene: 8. The CDR3 is made up of 16 amino acids. CDR3: CASSSTGGSYNSPLHF. The CDR3 DNA sequence: TGTGCCAGCAGTTCCACAGGGGGCTCGTACAATTCACCCCTCCACTTT.